This section outlines one TCR beta chain sequence together with its context. Profiled with immunoSEQ multiplex PCR; TCRdb holds only in-frame clones, not every one. The sample contains around 67,000 clones, roughly 87% of which appear only once. The data originate from a study of control samples from healthy donors and cancer patients. Germline V gene data show CDR1 as LNHDA and CDR2 as SQIVND (reference sequence). Trimming left V 3 bases short and J 7 bases short, with 13 bases between. CDR3 length equals 14 residues. The sample consisted of PBMCs. This rearrangement joins TRBV19 to TRBJ2-1; the D gene is possibly TRBD1 (7 bases). This sequence was found in a man in his 60s with colorectal cancer. The CDR3 DNA is TGTGCCAGTAGTATGACAGGGAGGTGGAATGAGCAGTTCTTC. Translation: CASSMTGRWNEQFF.